The next 21 T cell receptor delta chains were all read from a single sample in a study of γδ T cells in repeated Plasmodium falciparum infection. Vgamma9/Vdelta2+ and Vdelta2-negative gammadelta T cells were flow-sorted from PBMC for bulk sequencing. TCRdb used CATT to re-call clones from the multiplex PCR reads. Of 70,000 to 95,000 delta-chain clones listed, 1.4% are singletons. Sequences were obtained from gamma-delta T cells from blood. Every receptor here comes from a pool of human donors (malaria-infected and uninfected, not separated).

As to this clone: This DNA translates differently at residue 11 from the TCRdb protein, which is that of a much larger clone; a read error is likely, and the protein shown is the DNA's own translation. J is TRDJ1 and V is TRDV1; TRDD3 aligns across 7 bases. The germline CDR1 and CDR2 sequences are TSWWSYY and QGS. The CDR3 loop spans 19 amino acids. Trimming took 0 bases from V and 8 from J; bases not matched to a gene: 21. The CDR3: CALGELGASPWVHWGKLIF. CDR3 DNA sequence: TGTGCTCTTGGGGAACTTGGGGCTAGCCCTTGGGTTCACTGGGGCAAACTCATCTTT.

This clone was observed at least ten times. With a far larger clone one base away, a read error is the likely cause. Other nucleotide sequences in the sample specify the same CDR3. The rearrangement uses TRDV1 and TRDJ1, with TRDD3 matching over 9 bases. Germline lookup yields CDR1 TSWWSYY and CDR2 QGS. The CDR3 totals 17 residues. CDR3: CALGELLWGIRADKLIF. The CDR3 DNA is TGTGCTCTTGGGGAACTCCTGTGGGGGATAAGGGCCGATAAACTTATCTTT.

The sample holds many counts of this clone. A far larger clone differs by one base, so this is likely a read error. Other DNA sequences in this sample translate to the same CDR3. The chain joins TRDV1 to TRDJ1; D is unclear. The CDR3 totals 16 residues. V lost 2 bases and J 0 bases, leaving 13 bases between the germline ends. Germline V gene sequence: CDR1 TSWWSYY, CDR2 QGS. The CDR3 DNA reads as TGTGCTCTTGGGGAAACGAGGGCCGCGTACACCGATAAACTCATCTTT. As protein: CALGETRAAYTDKLIF.

This clone was counted only a few times. The protein held in TCRdb is that of a much larger clone and does not match this DNA's translation at residue 15, likely because of a read error; the protein shown is translated from the DNA. The V gene was identified as TRDV2, while no J gene was called; the D call in the table, TRDD3, was not verified against the DNA. The germline gives CDR1 GEAIGNYY, CDR2 EKD. CDR3 size: 16 residues. CDR3 loop: CACDRGGITYTDKLTF. CDR3 bases: TGTGCCTGTGACAGAGGGGGGATAACGTACACCGATAAACTCACCTTT.

This clone was detected a few times. TCRdb shows a much larger clone's protein in place of this DNA's translation, and the two differ at residue 15, likely through a read error; the protein shown is translated from the DNA. The rearrangement links TRDV1 to TRDJ1; 8 bases align to TRDD3. Germline-derived CDR1 and CDR2 are TSWWSYY and QGS. The CDR3 spans 17 residues. V dropped 1 base and J dropped 13; count of bases not matched to a gene: 20. The DNA for the CDR3 is TGTGCTCTTGGGGAACGTCCGGGTACTGGGGGCCCTGGAAGGCCCATCTTT. It translates to CALGERPGTGGPGRPIF.

Note on this clone: TCRdb records a much larger clone's protein for this DNA, with a difference at residue 12 that likely arises from a read error; the protein given is the translation of the DNA. The chain couples TRDV1 to TRDJ1; the match to TRDD3 covers 9 bases. Germline V CDR1 and CDR2: TSWWSYY, QGS. CDR3 length: 16 residues. Germline trimming cut 2 bases from V and 7 bases from J; bases unmatched to any gene: 11. The CDR3 DNA follows: TGTGCTCTTGGGGAATTCCCATTGGGGGATATATGTAAACTCATCTTT. This translates into CALGEFPLGDICKLIF.

V is TRDV1 and J is TRDJ1, with 9 bases aligning to TRDD3. No J segment appears in TCRdb, so it was assigned here by matching the sequence to germline. The CDR3 extends over 17 amino acids. The germline CDR1 and CDR2 sequences are TSWWSYY and QGS. The J segment lost 7 bases and the V segment lost 10 bases, leaving 22 bases of the junction unmatched. CDR3: CARELSYWGTPYSKLIF. As DNA, the CDR3 is TGTGCTCGGGAATTGTCCTACTGGGGGACCCCCTATAGTAAACTCATCTTT.

This clone has only a few counts. This DNA's translation and the protein TCRdb lists, from a much larger clone, do not match at residue 18, likely due to a read error; the protein shown is translated from the DNA. This chain connects TRDV2 to TRDJ3; 7 positions match TRDD3. TCRdb supplies no J gene; here it was assigned by aligning the nucleotide sequence to germline. The CDR3 has 23 residues. In germline, CDR1 is GEAIGNYY, CDR2 EKD. This CDR3 is CACDTGRVPVLGTHSWDARQMFF. The CDR3 DNA reads TGTGCCTGTGACACCGGACGCGTTCCCGTACTGGGGACCCACTCCTGGGACGCCCGACAGATGTTTTTC.

This clone was recorded many times. The protein in TCRdb stems from a much larger clone and differs at residue 12 from this DNA's translation, likely a read error; here the protein is translated from the DNA. The rearrangement uses TRDV2 and TRDJ1; 12 nucleotides match TRDD3. CDR1 is GEAIGNYY and CDR2 is EKD in the germline V gene. The trim removed 0 bases at V and 2 bases at J, leaving 15 bases unmatched. The CDR3 contains 20 residues. For the CDR3, the DNA is TGTGCCTGTGACACCCTTACTGGGGGATACCCCGGCAGAATGACCGATAAACTCATCTTT. This gives the protein CACDTLTGGYPGRMTDKLIF.

About this clone: The mismatch at residue 10 between this DNA's translation and the TCRdb protein of a much larger clone likely reflects a read error; the protein shown is translated from the DNA. The rearrangement joins TRDV1 to TRDJ2; D unresolved. Germline-derived CDR1 and CDR2 are TSWWSYY and QGS. The length of the CDR3 is 14 residues. The V gene lost 2 bases and the J gene lost 10 bases, with 14 bases spanning the gap. As DNA, the CDR3 is TGTGCTCTTGGGGAAAATGCCCTAGAGGAACAACTCTTCTTT. It codes for CALGENALEEQLFF.

This clone showed up just a few times. A read error likely explains why the TCRdb protein, taken from a much larger clone, differs from this DNA's translation at residues 13 and 20; the protein shown is translated from the DNA. This chain links TRDV2 with TRDJ1, with D perhaps TRDD2 (6 bases). CDR1 GEAIGNYY and CDR2 EKD come from the germline V gene. The CDR3 has 23 residues. CDR3 nucleotides: TGTGCCTGTGACACCATTGACTCTTCCTGGAAGACTGTGGATGTTACGGCGACCGATAGACTCATCTTT. It codes for CACDTIDSSWKTVDVTATDRLIF.

This clone was counted at least ten times. The TCRdb protein comes from a much larger clone and disagrees with this DNA's translation at residue 4, likely due to a read error; the protein given here is derived from the DNA. This chain links TRDV2 with TRDJ2, with D possibly matching TRDD3 (6 bases). This CDR3 has 16 residues. CDR1 and CDR2 (germline): GEAIGNYY, EKD. The chain's CDR3 is CACGTPGEALTAQLFF. The DNA for the CDR3 is TGTGCCTGTGGCACCCCTGGGGAAGCTTTGACAGCACAACTCTTCTTT.

A few counts support this clone. It is likely a read error: a sequence one base away is far more abundant. Other DNA sequences in the sample encode the same CDR3. The CDR3 is CACDSIGVVTGGYTDKLIF. The CDR3, as DNA: TGTGCCTGTGATTCCATAGGGGTCGTTACTGGGGGATACACCGATAAACTCATCTTT. The chain combines TRDV2 with TRDJ1; 10 nucleotides agree with TRDD3. TCRdb does not report a J gene; here it was assigned by matching the DNA to germline references. Germline CDR1 and CDR2: GEAIGNYY and EKD. J lost 0 bases, V lost 4 bases, and 16 bases had no gene match. This CDR3 region has 19 residues.

As for this clone: TCRdb's entry gives the protein of a much larger clone, which mismatches this DNA's translation at residue 10, likely from a read error; the protein reported here is translated from the DNA. The chain has TRDV1 and TRDJ1; the D is unclear. Because TCRdb records no J gene, it was assigned here through a match of the DNA to germline. V lost 0 bases and J 0 bases, leaving 20 bases between the germline ends. This CDR3 contains 19 residues. Germline CDR1 and CDR2: TSWWSYY and QGS. The CDR3 bases are TGTGCTCTTGGGGAACTGCTCGCCCCGTGCGTAGTATACACCGATAAACTCATCTTT. It yields the protein CALGELLAPCVVYTDKLIF.

This sequence joins TRDV1 and TRDJ1; 13 nucleotides line up with TRDD3. Germline V gene lookup returns CDR1 TSWWSYY and CDR2 QGS. V lost 0 bases to trimming and J lost 3 bases; unmatched junction nucleotides: 10. CDR3 size: 19 residues. DNA for the CDR3: TGTGCTCTTGGGGAACTCGGGAGACTGGGGGATACGGGCGCCGATAAACTCATCTTT. Translated, it gives CALGELGRLGDTGADKLIF.

This clone was counted at least ten times. Translating this DNA gives a protein that differs at residue 16 from the TCRdb one, which belongs to a much larger clone; a read error is likely, and the protein shown is this translation. The J gene is TRDJ1, the V gene TRDV2; D assignment may be TRDD2 or TRDD3 (7 bases each). Germline matching of the DNA provided the J gene here, since TCRdb leaves it blank. The germline V gene encodes CDR1 GEAIGNYY and CDR2 EKD. The CDR3 loop spans 20 amino acids. The CDR3 reads CACAVPTYWGGTKYTGKLIF. DNA of the CDR3: TGTGCCTGTGCGGTTCCTACGTACTGGGGAGGGACAAAGTACACCGGTAAACTCATCTTT.

A few counts support this clone. The protein recorded in TCRdb matches a much larger clone and deviates from this DNA's translation at residue 7, suggesting a read error; the protein here is obtained by translating the DNA. The chain recombines TRDV2 with TRDJ3; no definite D call. No J segment appears in TCRdb, so it was assigned here by matching the sequence to germline. Per germline, CDR1 GEAIGNYY and CDR2 EKD. The CDR3 is 19 amino acids. V lost 0 bases and J lost 4, with 18 bases in between. The CDR3 reads CACDTIEGAGSWDTRQMFF. The CDR3 nucleotides are TGTGCCTGTGACACCATCGAGGGAGCGGGTTCGTGGGACACCCGACAGATGTTTTTC.

This clone was seen more than once but under ten times. The mismatch at residue 3 between this DNA's translation and the TCRdb protein of a much larger clone likely reflects a read error; the protein shown is translated from the DNA. This chain links TRDV2 with TRDJ1, with 8 positions matching TRDD3. The J gene was not available in TCRdb and was assigned here by matching the DNA to germline segments. The CDR3 runs to 19 residues. Germline V lookup: CDR1 GEAIGNYY, CDR2 EKD. CDR3 sequence (DNA): TGTGCCCGTGACTCCGTTAGCCCTACCGGGGATACCTTATCCGATAAACTCATCTTT. Its translation: CARDSVSPTGDTLSDKLIF.

Details on this clone: A far larger clone differs by one base, so this is likely a read error. The same CDR3 is also encoded by other DNA sequences in this sample. This chain connects TRDV2 to TRDJ1; 7 bases align to TRDD3. The J gene, absent from TCRdb, was called here by matching the DNA to germline. CDR3 size: 17 residues. Germline V gene lookup returns CDR1 GEAIGNYY and CDR2 EKD. This chain's CDR3 is CACDTLGDRGYTDKLIF. CDR3 sequence (DNA): TGCGCCTGTGACACTTTGGGGGACAGAGGTTACACCGATAAACTCATCTTT.

With respect to this clone: The TCRdb protein, from a much larger clone, departs from this DNA's translation at residue 7, likely by read error; the protein shown derives from the DNA. The V gene is TRDV2, the J gene TRDJ1, with 9 nucleotides matching TRDD3. Trimming cost V 1 base and J 0 bases; bases outside gene matches: 14. CDR3 size: 19 residues. Germline CDR1 GEAIGNYY, CDR2 EKD. CDR3 bases: TGTGCCTGTGACACTCTGCAACTGGGGGACGCTACGTACACCGATAAACTCATCTTT. As protein: CACDTLQLGDATYTDKLIF.

This clone showed up just a few times. TCRdb assigns this DNA the protein of a much larger clone, which departs from its translation at residue 5; this likely reflects a read error, and the protein shown comes from translating the DNA. This chain joins TRDV2 and TRDJ1; 13 nucleotides agree with TRDD3. The J gene, left out of TCRdb, was set here by checking the DNA against germline. CDR1 is GEAIGNYY, CDR2 EKD, per germline. The CDR3 spans 17 residues. V gave up 0 bases and J gave up 2 bases; unmatched junction bases: 5. The CDR3 region is CACDTLLGDTGTDKLIF. CDR3 DNA: TGTGCCTGTGACACCTTACTGGGGGATACGGGGACCGATAAACTCATCTTT.